Each of the 18 T cell receptor beta chains below was sequenced from the same sample in a study of blood T cell repertoires in COVID-19. Assay used: immunoSEQ multiplex PCR; TCRdb lists only in-frame clones, some missing. This sample carries about 200,000 clones, approximately 78% of them seen once, and the ten largest clones take 8% to 10%. Sequencing was done on a sample of peripheral blood. The receptors come from a woman at least 80 years old with COVID-19, enrolled during active disease.

The chain employs TRBV7-9 and TRBJ2-3; possibly TRBD1 for D (6 bases). The CDR3 sequence is 14 residues long. The V end was cut by 4 bases, the J end by 4 bases, with 12 bases between. Germline CDR1 and CDR2: SEHNR and FQNEAQ (reference sequence). The CDR3 is CASSSTGMADTQYF. CDR3 DNA: TGTGCCAGCAGCTCAACAGGGATGGCAGATACGCAGTATTTT.

The chain uses TRBV24-1 and TRBJ2-1; TRBD1 is a possible D gene (5 bases). The CDR3 loop spans 13 amino acids. Germline V gene lookup returns CDR1 KGHDR and CDR2 SFDVKD. Trimming shortened V by 6 bases and J by 8 bases, and 13 bases separated the two germline ends. CDR3 sequence (DNA): TGTGCCACCAGTAGGGGCACTCACGATGAGCAGTTCTTC. It specifies CATSRGTHDEQFF.

This clone appeared a few times. The chain is built from TRBV30 and TRBJ1-5, with D unclear. Trimming took off 2 bases at V and 0 bases at J, with 5 bases between the two ends. This CDR3 has 13 residues. The germline V gene has CDR1 GTSNPN and CDR2 SVGIG (reference sequence). CDR3 sequence (DNA): TGTGCCTGGAGTTTAGATAGCAATCAGCCCCAGCATTTT. Its translation is CAWSLDSNQPQHF.

The chain carries TRBV30 and TRBJ2-7, with a weak D call TRBD1 (5 bases). This CDR3 is 11 amino acids long. Trimming cost V 5 bases and J 4 bases, with 9 bases left between them. Per the germline V gene, CDR1 is GTSNPN and CDR2 is SVGIG (reference sequence). The CDR3 region has the DNA TGTGCCTGGGGCAGGGCTTACGAGCAGTACTTC. It codes for CAWGRAYEQYF.

The chain joins TRBV7-3 to TRBJ2-2; D unresolved. The length of the CDR3 is 13 residues. The germline V gene encodes CDR1 SGHTA and CDR2 FQGTGA. The V end was cut by 4 bases, the J end by 5 bases, with 8 bases between. The CDR3 nucleotides read TGTGCCAGCAGCTCAGAGGTGACCGGGGAGCTGTTTTTT. It yields the protein CASSSEVTGELFF.

The gene calls are TRBV7-2 and TRBJ2-7; TRBD2 might be the D (6 bases). Trimming pared 3 bases from V and 5 bases from J, leaving 20 bases between. CDR3 size: 16 residues. Germline V gene sequence: CDR1 SGHTA, CDR2 FQGNSA. CDR3 coding DNA: TGTGCCAGCAGCTTCAACAACCTAAGCGGGCGGGACGAGCAGTACTTC. This codes for CASSFNNLSGRDEQYF.

The genes are TRBV7-9 and TRBJ1-1; perhaps TRBD1 as D (5 bases). The CDR3 extends over 13 amino acids. V was shortened by 2 bases and J by 8 bases, with 12 bases between the two germline ends. Germline CDR1 SEHNR, CDR2 FQNEAQ (reference sequence). Here the CDR3 DNA reads TGTGCCAGCAGCTTAAATAGAAGGGGAGAAGCTTTCTTT. Its translation is CASSLNRRGEAFF. Combining the CDR3 with reference TRBV7-9 and TRBJ1-1 gives the whole variable domain DTGVSQNPRHKITKRGQNVTFRCDPISEHNRLYWYRQTLGQGPEFLTYFQNEAQLEKSRLLSDRFSAERPKGSFSTLEIQRTEQGDSAMYLCASSLNRRGEAFFGQGTRLTVV.

This clone was recorded many times. The chain is built from TRBV6-1 and TRBJ2-1; D perhaps matches TRBD2 (6 bases). This CDR3 contains 15 residues. CDR1 is MNHNS, CDR2 SASEGT, per germline. V lost 2 bases and J 8 bases, leaving 16 bases between the germline ends. This chain's CDR3 is CASSESGGEGDEQFF. The CDR3, as DNA: TGTGCCAGCAGTGAATCGGGCGGGGAAGGGGATGAGCAGTTCTTC.

The V call is TRBV6-5, the J call TRBJ1-2, with unresolved D. The CDR3 sequence is 10 residues long. The germline CDR1 and CDR2 sequences are MNHEY and SVGAGI. Trimming removed 11 bases from V and 3 bases from J, with 7 bases in between. This CDR3 is CASGDYGYTF. CDR3 nucleotide sequence: TGTGCCTCGGGAGACTATGGCTACACCTTC.

The chain employs TRBV29-1 and TRBJ2-4, with D hard to call. The germline CDR1 and CDR2 sequences are SQVTM and ANQGSEA. The CDR3 consists of 11 residues. Trimming stripped 7 bases from V and 7 bases from J, with 11 bases between. The CDR3 region is CSAERMNIQYF. Here the CDR3 DNA reads TGCAGCGCAGAGAGGATGAACATTCAGTACTTC.

V and J are TRBV6-5 and TRBJ1-3, with D unresolved. The CDR3 contains 16 residues. Trimming left V 0 bases short and J 0 bases short, with 9 bases between. The germline V gene has CDR1 MNHEY and CDR2 SVGAGI. The CDR3 nucleotides are TGTGCCAGCAGTTACTCGAGGGAGGGCTCTGGAAACACCATATATTTT. Protein sequence: CASSYSREGSGNTIYF.

This chain links TRBV20-1 with TRBJ2-3; 8 nucleotides align to TRBD1. In germline, CDR1 is DFQATT, CDR2 SNEGSKA (reference sequence). V lost 3 bases and J lost 0; bases outside the gene matches: 8. CDR3 length equals 16 residues. CDR3 nucleotides: TGCAGTGCTAGTAATCCAGGGGGCAGTAGCACAGATACGCAGTATTTT. Translated, it gives CSASNPGGSSTDTQYF.

The genes are TRBV6-1 and TRBJ1-6, with TRBD1 matching over 7 bases. Germline CDR1 and CDR2: MNHNS and SASEGT. With V trimmed by 4 bases and J by 2 bases, 5 bases remained unmatched. This CDR3 is built from 16 residues. CDR3 sequence (DNA): TGTGCCAGCAGTGCACAGGGGACCCCCTATAATTCACCCCTCCACTTT. Residues: CASSAQGTPYNSPLHF.

J is TRBJ2-1 and V is TRBV7-9, with 16 positions matching TRBD2. V shed 3 bases and J 5 bases; nucleotides not matched to a gene: 4. The germline V gene has CDR1 SEHNR and CDR2 FQNEAQ (reference sequence). CDR3 length equals 17 residues. The CDR3 here is CASSLGLAGGRDNEQFF. DNA for the CDR3: TGTGCCAGCAGCTTGGGACTAGCGGGAGGGAGAGACAATGAGCAGTTCTTC.

The J gene is TRBJ2-7, the V gene TRBV11-2; TRBD1 matches 7 bases. Germline V gene sequence: CDR1 SGHAT, CDR2 FQNNGV. Trimming took 1 base from V and 4 from J; bases not matched to a gene: 4. This CDR3 contains 14 residues. This CDR3 reads CASSLVSQGYEQYF. In DNA form, the CDR3 reads TGTGCCAGCAGCTTAGTTTCACAGGGGTACGAGCAGTACTTC.

This clone has a handful of counts. The rearrangement joins TRBV11-2 to TRBJ2-2, with D possibly matching TRBD1 (5 bases). Trimming stripped 5 bases from V and 2 bases from J, with 9 bases between. The CDR3 is 14 amino acids. CDR1 and CDR2 from the germline V gene are SGHAT and FQNNGV. The CDR3: CASSTTANTGELFF. CDR3 nucleotide sequence: TGTGCCAGCAGCACGACAGCCAACACCGGGGAGCTGTTTTTT.

The chain couples TRBV4-3 to TRBJ2-7; maybe TRBD2 (7 bases). There are 14 residues in the CDR3. Germline CDR1 reads LGHNA; CDR2 reads YSLEER. Trimming shortened V by 1 base and J by 4 bases, and 11 bases separated the two germline ends. The CDR3 bases are TGCGCCAGCAGCCAAGGGGGGGGGCGGTACGAGCAGTACTTC. It encodes CASSQGGGRYEQYF.

The table lists this clone with a few counts. The CDR3 region has the DNA TGTGCCAGCAGCTTACGCCAGATGAACACTGAAGCTTTCTTT. It encodes CASSLRQMNTEAFF. The rearrangement joins TRBV7-2 to TRBJ1-1, with no clear D. The CDR3 spans 14 residues. Germline V lookup: CDR1 SGHTA, CDR2 FQGNSA. Trimming pared 2 bases from V and 0 bases from J, leaving 7 bases between.